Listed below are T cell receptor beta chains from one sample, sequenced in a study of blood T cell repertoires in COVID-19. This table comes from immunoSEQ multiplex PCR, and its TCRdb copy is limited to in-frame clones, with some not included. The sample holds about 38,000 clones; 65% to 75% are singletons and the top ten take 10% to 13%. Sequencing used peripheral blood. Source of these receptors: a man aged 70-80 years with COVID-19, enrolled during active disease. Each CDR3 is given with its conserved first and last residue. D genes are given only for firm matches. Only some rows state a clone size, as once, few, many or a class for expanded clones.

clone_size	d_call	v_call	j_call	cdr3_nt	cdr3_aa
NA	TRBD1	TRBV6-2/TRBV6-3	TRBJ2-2	TGTGCCAGCAGTTACTCTTCCGGGACAGCGAACACCGGGGAGCTGTTTTTT	CASSYSSGTANTGELFF
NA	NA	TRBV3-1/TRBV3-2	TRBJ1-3	TGTGCCAGCAGCCAAGCCAGGTCACTGACAGTTAACTCTGGAAACACCATATATTTT	CASSQARSLTVNSGNTIYF
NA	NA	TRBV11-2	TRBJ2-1	TGTGCCAGCAGCTCAGAACTAGGGCCTTACAATGAGCAGTTCTTC	CASSSELGPYNEQFF
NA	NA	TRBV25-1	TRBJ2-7	TGTGCCAGCAGTGAATCCCCTAACTACGAGCAGTACTTC	CASSESPNYEQYF
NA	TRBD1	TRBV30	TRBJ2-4	TGTGCCTGGAGTTCAGGGGGAGACATTCAGTACTTC	CAWSSGGDIQYF
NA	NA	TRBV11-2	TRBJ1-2	TGTGCCAGCAGCGCCCGGGACTCCCGGCTCTATGGCTACACCTTC	CASSARDSRLYGYTF
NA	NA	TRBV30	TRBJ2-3	TGTGCCTGGAGTGTATCAGGTACAGATACGCAGTATTTT	CAWSVSGTDTQYF
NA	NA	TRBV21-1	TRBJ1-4	TGTGCCAGCAGCAAAGCTGAGACTAATGAAAAACTGTTTTTT	CASSKAETNEKLFF
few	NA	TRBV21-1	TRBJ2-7	TGTGCCAGCAGCAAAGCGGGACAGGGAACTCAGGTAACCTACGAGCAGTACTTC	CASSKAGQGTQVTYEQYF
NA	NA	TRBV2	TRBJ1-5	TGTGCCAGCAGTTTGGCGGAGGCAAGTCAGCCCCAGCATTTT	CASSLAEASQPQHF
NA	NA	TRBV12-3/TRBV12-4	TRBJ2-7	TGTGCCAGCAGTCTGGACACCGCCTACGAGCAGTACTTC	CASSLDTAYEQYF
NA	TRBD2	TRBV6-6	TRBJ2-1	TGTGCCAGCAGTCATCCTAGCGGGAGGGCCGATGAGCAGTTCTTC	CASSHPSGRADEQFF
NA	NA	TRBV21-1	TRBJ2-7	TGTGCCAGCTCCCCCCGGAGCTACGAGCAGTACTTC	CASSPRSYEQYF
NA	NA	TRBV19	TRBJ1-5	TGTGCCAGTAGGCACAGGCCCAGCAATCAGCCCCAGCATTTT	CASRHRPSNQPQHF
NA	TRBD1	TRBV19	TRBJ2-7	TGTGCCAGTAGTATAACAGGGGGCACCTACGAGCAGTACTTC	CASSITGGTYEQYF
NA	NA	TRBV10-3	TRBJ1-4	TGTGCCATCAGTGAGGGGTTAGCCCTTGAAAAACTGTTTTTT	CAISEGLALEKLFF
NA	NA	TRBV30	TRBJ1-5	TGTGCCTGGAGCCCGGGACACGGCAATCAGCCCCAGCATTTT	CAWSPGHGNQPQHF
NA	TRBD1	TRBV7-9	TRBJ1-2	TGTGCCAGCAGCGGACAGGACAGGGAGTTTTATGGCTACACCTTC	CASSGQDREFYGYTF
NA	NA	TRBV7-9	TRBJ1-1	TGTGCCAGCAGCTTAGAAGCGGGGGACACTGAAGCTTTCTTT	CASSLEAGDTEAFF
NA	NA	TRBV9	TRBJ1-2	TGTGCCAGCAGCGTAGACAGGGATAATGGCTACACCTTC	CASSVDRDNGYTF
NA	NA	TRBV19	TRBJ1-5	TGTGCCAGTACCATCGGGGGGGGCGGACAGCCCCAGCATTTT	CASTIGGGGQPQHF
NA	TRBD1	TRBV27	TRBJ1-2	TGTGCCAGCAGGATCGGACAGGGGACGATCTATGGCTACACCTTC	CASRIGQGTIYGYTF
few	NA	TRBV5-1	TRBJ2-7	TGCGCCAGCAGCTTGGGACAGGTGAGATCCTACGAGCAGTACTTC	CASSLGQVRSYEQYF
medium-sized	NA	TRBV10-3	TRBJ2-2	TGTGCCATCAGTGAACTTCCTCCGGGACTGAACACCGGGGAGCTGTTTTTT	CAISELPPGLNTGELFF
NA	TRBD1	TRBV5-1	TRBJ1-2	TGCGCCAGCAGCCCCGGACAGGGGGTGGACTATGGCTACACCTTC	CASSPGQGVDYGYTF
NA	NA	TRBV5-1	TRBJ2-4	TGCGCCAGCAGCTTGGTAGCGGAAAACATTCAGTACTTC	CASSLVAENIQYF
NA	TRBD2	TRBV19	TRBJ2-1	TGTGCCAGTAGTGTAGCGGGGGGCAGGTCCTACAATGAGCAGTTCTTC	CASSVAGGRSYNEQFF
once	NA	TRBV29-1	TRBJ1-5	TGCAGCGTTGTGATGGGAGTGAATCAGCCCCAGCATTTT	CSVVMGVNQPQHF
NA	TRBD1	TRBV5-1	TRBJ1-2	TGCGCCAGCAGCTTGGGGACAGGGACGAACTATGGCTACACCTTC	CASSLGTGTNYGYTF
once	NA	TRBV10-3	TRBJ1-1	TGTGCCATCAGTTACCGTAGAACTAACACTGAAGCTTTCTTT	CAISYRRTNTEAFF
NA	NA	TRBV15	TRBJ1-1	TGTGCCACCAGCAGTAACGGGGGGCACACTGAAGCTTTCTTT	CATSSNGGHTEAFF
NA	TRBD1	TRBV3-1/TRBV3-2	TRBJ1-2	TGTGCCAGCAGCCAGGACAGGGCCTATGGCTACACCTTC	CASSQDRAYGYTF
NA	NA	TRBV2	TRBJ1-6	TGTGCCAGCAGCGACGAGGGGGGGTCAGGGGCGTCCCGAAATTCACCCCTCCACTTT	CASSDEGGSGASRNSPLHF